Presented here are 31 T cell receptor beta chains from one specimen sequenced in a study of blood T cell repertoires in COVID-19. Only in-frame clones appear in the TCRdb table, and some are missing; sequencing was by immunoSEQ multiplex PCR. The table shows 150,000 to 200,000 clones, with 85% to 90% occurring only once. The sample consisted of peripheral blood. All receptors come from a man in his forties or fifties with acute or convalescent COVID-19.

The chain carries TRBV7-2 and TRBJ2-7, with TRBD2 matching over 7 bases. This CDR3 is 14 amino acids long. V trimming: 4 bases; J trimming: 2 bases; junction bases outside the gene matches: 5. Germline V gene sequence: CDR1 SGHTA, CDR2 FQGNSA. CDR3 sequence reads: CASSSASGAYEQYF. The CDR3 DNA reads as TGTGCCAGCAGCTCCGCTAGCGGAGCCTACGAGCAGTACTTC.

This chain joins TRBV14 and TRBJ2-2; D might be TRBD1 (6 bases). There are 17 residues in the CDR3. Germline-derived CDR1 and CDR2 are SGHDN and FVKESK. V lost 4 bases and J 3 bases, leaving 18 bases between the germline ends. The CDR3 protein is CASSPGGLDRYTGELFF. CDR3 DNA: TGTGCCAGCAGCCCAGGAGGTCTTGACAGGTACACCGGGGAGCTGTTTTTT.

The chain is built from TRBV10-3 and TRBJ2-3, with 9 nucleotides matching TRBD1. Germline values: CDR1 ENHRY, CDR2 SYGVKD. V trimming: 11 bases; J trimming: 1 base; junction bases outside the gene matches: 4. The length of the CDR3 is 13 residues. CDR3 loop: CAVGDRGTDTQYF. The CDR3 DNA sequence: TGTGCCGTTGGGGACAGGGGCACAGATACGCAGTATTTT.

The chain couples TRBV10-3 to TRBJ1-5, with D maybe TRBD1 (5 bases). Trimming removed 4 bases at V and 6 bases at J, with 13 bases between. This CDR3 comprises 14 residues. Per the germline V gene, CDR1 is ENHRY and CDR2 is SYGVKD. CDR3: CAISGAGYSQPQHF. The CDR3 DNA reads as TGTGCCATCAGTGGGGCAGGGTATAGTCAGCCCCAGCATTTT.

V is TRBV9 and J is TRBJ2-1; 7 nucleotides agree with TRBD1. Trimming cost V 3 bases and J 0 bases; bases outside gene matches: 3. CDR1 and CDR2 (germline): SGDLS, YYNGEE. The CDR3 spans 15 residues. The chain's CDR3 is CASSAGTVSYNEQFF. The CDR3 DNA sequence: TGTGCCAGCAGCGCTGGGACAGTCTCCTACAATGAGCAGTTCTTC.

V and J are TRBV2 and TRBJ2-2; D is ambiguous. CDR1 is SNHLY and CDR2 is FYNNEI in the germline V gene. V was shortened by 7 bases and J by 0 bases, with 6 bases between the two germline ends. This CDR3 contains 13 residues. DNA for the CDR3: TGTGCCAGCACAGGCCCGAACACCGGGGAGCTGTTTTTT. Its translation: CASTGPNTGELFF.

The chain couples TRBV5-1 to TRBJ2-1; 8 positions agree with TRBD2. CDR3 length equals 14 residues. Germline trimming cut 6 bases from V and 6 bases from J; bases unmatched to any gene: 8. Germline V lookup: CDR1 SGHRS, CDR2 YFSETQ. In DNA, the CDR3 is TGCGCCAGCATCGGGGGGGGGCGAGGCAATGAGCAGTTCTTC. Amino acids: CASIGGGRGNEQFF.

This clone showed up just a few times. The rearrangement links TRBV7-2 to TRBJ2-5, with no clear D. Germline CDR1 and CDR2: SGHTA and FQGNSA. The CDR3 sequence is 14 residues long. Trimming cost V 4 bases and J 5 bases, with 14 bases left between them. Here the CDR3 reads CASSSPPVRETQYF. The CDR3 DNA reads TGTGCCAGCAGCTCACCACCCGTACGGGAGACCCAGTACTTC.

The rearrangement uses TRBV6-5 and TRBJ1-2; a possible D gene is TRBD1 (6 bases). From germline, CDR1 is MNHEY and CDR2 SVGAGI. Trimming stripped 2 bases from V and 6 bases from J, with 7 bases between. The CDR3 totals 12 residues. The CDR3 loop reads CASSYRGNGYTF. CDR3 DNA: TGTGCCAGCAGTTACAGGGGGAATGGCTACACCTTC.

This clone was counted a single time. V usage is TRBV10-1 and J usage is TRBJ1-5; no reliable D call. Germline CDR1 and CDR2: WNHNN and SYGVQD (reference sequence). The CDR3 spans 12 residues. V was cut by 3 bases and J by 5 bases, with 5 bases left in between. The CDR3 nucleotides are TGCGCCAGCAGTGAAGGAGATCAGCCCCAGCATTTT. Translating gives CASSEGDQPQHF.

This chain joins TRBV7-8 and TRBJ1-5, with D tentatively TRBD1 (6 bases). This CDR3 contains 13 residues. V was clipped by 5 bases and J by 5 bases, with 10 bases between them. Germline V gene lookup returns CDR1 SGHVS and CDR2 FQNEAQ. The DNA of the CDR3 is TGTGCCAGCAGCCGGACAGAGGATCAGCCCCAGCATTTT. It specifies CASSRTEDQPQHF.

The V and J genes are TRBV11-2 and TRBJ1-3; 9 nucleotides align to TRBD1. From germline, CDR1 is SGHAT and CDR2 FQNNGV. This CDR3 is 13 amino acids long. V dropped 4 bases and J dropped 7; count of bases not matched to a gene: 2. The chain's CDR3 is CASSSDRGNTIYF. CDR3 DNA sequence: TGTGCCAGCAGCTCTGACAGGGGGAACACCATATATTTT.

This clone has only one observation. V usage is TRBV3-1 (or the pseudogene TRBV3-2) and J usage is TRBJ2-7; tentatively, D is TRBD1 (6 bases). Per the germline V gene, CDR1 is LGHDT and CDR2 is YNNKEL (reference sequence). The V gene lost 9 bases and the J gene lost 5 bases, with 14 bases spanning the gap. This CDR3 contains 12 residues. CDR3 loop: CASARGMHEQYF. The CDR3, as DNA: TGTGCCAGTGCTAGGGGGATGCACGAGCAGTACTTC.

The chain recombines TRBV11-2 with TRBJ2-7, with a weak D call TRBD1 (5 bases). The V end lost 5 bases, the J end lost 4 bases, and 12 bases lay between the germline ends. The CDR3 contains 13 residues. Germline-derived CDR1 and CDR2 are SGHAT and FQNNGV. The chain's CDR3 is CASSPREGYEQYF. CDR3 coding DNA: TGTGCCAGCAGCCCCAGGGAAGGTTACGAGCAGTACTTC.

This sequence joins TRBV7-8 and TRBJ2-1, with 8 bases fitting TRBD2. The CDR3 length is 17 residues. The trim removed 2 bases at V and 0 bases at J, leaving 6 bases unmatched. The germline V gene encodes CDR1 SGHVS and CDR2 FQNEAQ. CDR3 region: CASSLILRGVSYNEQFF. The CDR3 bases are TGTGCCAGCAGCTTAATTCTGCGGGGGGTCTCCTACAATGAGCAGTTCTTC.

This clone is a singleton in its sample. The gene calls are TRBV7-8 and TRBJ2-7; TRBD1 is a possible D gene (6 bases). Per the germline V gene, CDR1 is SGHVS and CDR2 is FQNEAQ. The CDR3 contains 15 residues. V was pared by 6 bases and J by 2 bases, with 17 bases between. The CDR3 spells CASSRTGMPAYEQYF. CDR3 coding DNA: TGTGCCAGCAGTCGCACAGGGATGCCGGCCTACGAGCAGTACTTC.

This clone came up a few times. The V and J genes are TRBV4-2 and TRBJ2-2, with 13 bases lining up with TRBD2. After removal of 4 bases from V and 7 bases from J, the junction contained 6 bases not matched to a gene. This CDR3 has 16 residues. Germline values: CDR1 LGHNA, CDR2 YNFKEQ. CDR3 coding DNA: TGTGCCAGCAGCCCCCGACTAGCGGGGGGAGGCGGGGAGCTGTTTTTT. Translating gives CASSPRLAGGGGELFF.

The V gene is TRBV18, the J gene TRBJ1-3; D possibly corresponds to TRBD1 (5 bases). Germline CDR1 reads KGHSH; CDR2 reads LQKENI. The CDR3 contains 13 residues. Trimming took 9 bases from V and 0 from J, leaving 9 bases between them. The DNA of the CDR3 is TGTGCCAGTACAACAGGCTCTGGAAACACCATATATTTT. Amino acid sequence: CASTTGSGNTIYF. Combining the CDR3 with reference TRBV18 and TRBJ1-3 gives the whole variable domain NAGVMQNPRHLVRRRGQEARLRCSPMKGHSHVYWYRQLPEEGLKFMVYLQKENIIDESGMPKERFSAEFPKEGPSILRIQQVVRGDSAAYFCASTTGSGNTIYFGEGSWLTVV.

V is TRBV14 and J is TRBJ2-4; 9 bases align to TRBD1. This CDR3 comprises 14 residues. Germline assignment: CDR1 SGHDN and CDR2 FVKESK. V was pared by 3 bases and J by 7 bases, with 4 bases of the junction left unmatched. In nucleotides, the CDR3 is TGTGCCAGCAGCCAGATGACAGGGGGGAACATTCAGTACTTC. Its translation is CASSQMTGGNIQYF.

V usage is TRBV28 and J usage is TRBJ1-2; tentatively, D is TRBD1 (6 bases). V shed 7 bases and J shed 6 bases, with 18 bases lying between them. The germline V gene encodes CDR1 MDHEN and CDR2 SYDVKM. The CDR3 is 14 residues long. CDR3 nucleotides: TGTGCCAGCAAGGCCCGGGACATGGTGAATGGCTACACCTTC. Amino acids: CASKARDMVNGYTF.

The chain links TRBV5-1 to TRBJ2-4, with 7 bases lining up with TRBD1. This CDR3 has 13 amino acids. After removal of 4 bases from V and 12 bases from J, the junction contained 10 bases not matched to a gene. Germline V gives CDR1 SGHRS, CDR2 YFSETQ. The DNA for the CDR3 is TGCGCCAGCAGCGCAACCGGGACAGAGGCTCAGTACTTC. It specifies CASSATGTEAQYF.

The chain carries TRBV30 and TRBJ1-5; 8 bases agree with TRBD1. Germline loops: CDR1 GTSNPN, CDR2 SVGIG (reference sequence). The CDR3 has 14 residues. The ends lost 0 bases at V and 7 bases at J; junction bases unmatched: 5. The CDR3 nucleotides read TGTGCCTGGAGTGTCTTGCCAGGGGGCCAGCCCCAGCATTTT. The encoded protein is CAWSVLPGGQPQHF.

The rearrangement links TRBV19 to TRBJ1-1; D is perhaps TRBD1 (6 bases). The V gene lost 4 bases and the J gene lost 3 bases, with 12 bases spanning the gap. Germline CDR1 LNHDA, CDR2 SQIVND (reference sequence). This CDR3 comprises 14 residues. The CDR3 DNA reads as TGTGCCAGTAGTACCGCACAGGGAGACACTGAAGCTTTCTTT. It encodes CASSTAQGDTEAFF.

The chain couples TRBV6-5 to TRBJ1-4; D call uncertain. Germline V gene sequence: CDR1 MNHEY, CDR2 SVGAGI. This CDR3 has 15 amino acids. The V gene lost 4 bases and the J gene lost 7 bases, with 16 bases spanning the gap. DNA of the CDR3: TGTGCCAGCAGTTTGACCCCGATAAGGAGTGAAAAACTGTTTTTT. This codes for CASSLTPIRSEKLFF.

The rearrangement uses TRBV7-8 and TRBJ2-1; 9 bases match TRBD2. The J segment lost 7 bases and the V segment lost 3 bases, leaving 4 bases of the junction unmatched. The CDR3 totals 14 residues. Germline V lookup: CDR1 SGHVS, CDR2 FQNEAQ. The CDR3 DNA reads as TGTGCCAGCAGCTTGCCTAGCGGGGCGAATGAGCAGTTCTTC. This codes for CASSLPSGANEQFF.

The CDR3 DNA reads TGTGCCAGCAGTCAATGGGCGGGGGCGAACACTGAAGCTTTCTTT. It codes for CASSQWAGANTEAFF. This rearrangement joins TRBV6-5 to TRBJ1-1; D might be TRBD1 (6 bases). Trimming pared 5 bases from V and 1 base from J, leaving 14 bases between. Germline assignment: CDR1 MNHEY and CDR2 SVGAGI. This CDR3 spans 15 amino acids.

The chain couples TRBV5-1 to TRBJ1-6; 8 nucleotides align to TRBD1. Germline V lookup: CDR1 SGHRS, CDR2 YFSETQ. V lost 5 bases, J lost 10 bases, and 5 bases stayed unmatched. The CDR3 length is 13 residues. CDR3: CASRGQVESPLHF. CDR3 bases: TGCGCCAGCAGGGGACAGGTGGAATCACCCCTCCACTTT.

This rearrangement joins TRBV6-5 to TRBJ1-6; 7 bases line up with TRBD1. The CDR3 spans 16 residues. V lost 0 bases and J lost 1; bases outside the gene matches: 0. Germline CDR1 is MNHEY and CDR2 is SVGAGI. CDR3 nucleotide sequence: TGTGCCAGCAGTTACTCACAGGGGTCCTATAATTCACCCCTCCACTTT. Translation: CASSYSQGSYNSPLHF.

The CDR3 loop reads CSVGEVAAKNIQYF. CDR3 DNA sequence: TGCAGCGTGGGTGAGGTAGCGGCCAAAAACATTCAGTACTTC. V and J are TRBV29-1 and TRBJ2-4; D may be TRBD2 (5 bases). Trimming shortened V by 6 bases and J by 1 base, and 13 bases separated the two germline ends. CDR3 length: 14 residues. CDR1 and CDR2 from the germline V gene are SQVTM and ANQGSEA.

The V gene is TRBV18, the J gene TRBJ2-5, with D unresolved. V was clipped by 2 bases and J by 0 bases, with 7 bases between them. This CDR3 contains 14 residues. CDR1 is KGHSH and CDR2 is LQKENI in the germline V gene. The CDR3 loop reads CASSPSMYQETQYF. The DNA of the CDR3 is TGTGCCAGCTCACCATCCATGTACCAAGAGACCCAGTACTTC.

This chain links TRBV28 with TRBJ2-7, with D perhaps TRBD2 (5 bases). Germline V CDR1 and CDR2: MDHEN, SYDVKM. With 9 bases removed from V and 2 bases from J, the gap between germline ends came to 14 bases. CDR3 length: 13 amino acids. The CDR3 sequence is CASARSGTYEQYF. The DNA for the CDR3 is TGTGCCAGTGCTAGGAGCGGCACCTACGAGCAGTACTTC.